Presented here are 2 T cell receptor beta chains from one specimen sequenced in a study of CD8+ T cells in alopecia areata (dated by TCRdb to 2017 to 2018). In light of the paper, this sample's time point label describes: baseline before oral tofacitinib. Peripheral blood and lesional scalp punch biopsies were obtained from patients with alopecia areata. Libraries were prepared through the immunoSEQ multiplex PCR assay. RNA was extracted from all samples and reverse transcribed into cDNA as template for TCR sequencing. TCRdb retrieved this table from immuneACCESS and kept in-frame rearrangements only. Not all clones are present; in checked studies, unresolved V genes account for under half, and no reason is known for the remainder. This sample lists about 13,000 clones; roughly 55% were detected once. About a tenth of the sample goes to the ten largest clones. The material was skin, obtained at week 0. These receptors were collected from a human donor with alopecia areata.

The genes are TRBV30 and TRBJ2-7; possibly TRBD2 for D (6 bases). With 0 bases removed from V and 1 base from J, the gap between germline ends came to 10 bases. The germline V gene has CDR1 GTSNPN and CDR2 SVGIG (reference sequence). The CDR3 totals 14 residues. This CDR3 reads CAWSVGGKSYEQYF. The CDR3 DNA reads as TGTGCCTGGAGTGTTGGAGGGAAATCCTACGAGCAGTACTTC.

The chain has TRBV28 and TRBJ1-6; D gene unclear. Germline CDR1 reads MDHEN; CDR2 reads SYDVKM. The CDR3 sequence is 14 residues long. Trimming shortened V by 6 bases and J by 0 bases, and 6 bases separated the two germline ends. Here the CDR3 reads CASSRFSYNSPLHF. CDR3 nucleotide sequence: TGTGCCAGCAGCAGGTTCTCCTATAATTCACCCCTCCACTTT.